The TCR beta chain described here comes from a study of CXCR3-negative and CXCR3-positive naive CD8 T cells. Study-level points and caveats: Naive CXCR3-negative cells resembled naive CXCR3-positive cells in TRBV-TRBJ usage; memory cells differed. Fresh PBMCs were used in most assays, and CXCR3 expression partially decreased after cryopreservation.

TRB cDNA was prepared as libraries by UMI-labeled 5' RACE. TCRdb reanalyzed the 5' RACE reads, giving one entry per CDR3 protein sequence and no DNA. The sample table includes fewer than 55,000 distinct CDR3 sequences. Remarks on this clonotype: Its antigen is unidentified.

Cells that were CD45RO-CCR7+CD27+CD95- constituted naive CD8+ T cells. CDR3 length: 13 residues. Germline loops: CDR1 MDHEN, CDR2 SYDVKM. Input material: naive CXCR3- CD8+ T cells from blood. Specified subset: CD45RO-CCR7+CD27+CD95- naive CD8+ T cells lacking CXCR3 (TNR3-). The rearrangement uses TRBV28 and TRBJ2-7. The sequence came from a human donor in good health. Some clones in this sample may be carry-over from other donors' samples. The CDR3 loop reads CASSDERIYEQYF.